This entry lists 25 T cell receptor beta chains sequenced from one sample in a study of CD8 T cells in ankylosing spondylitis. TCRdb reanalysed the 5' RACE reads using MiXCR and keeps one entry per CDR3 protein. The sample lists about 200,000 distinct CDR3 sequences, about 13% occurring once. Material: blood, either unsorted or a sorted T cell fraction (not recorded which). The origin of the receptors is a male donor with ankylosing spondylitis or in good health (not recorded which).

The CDR3 loop is CASSLAEPGQGYEQYF. In DNA form, the CDR3 reads TGTGCCAGCAGCTTAGCAGAGCCGGGACAGGGATACGAGCAGTACTTC. V gene TRBV7-9 combines with J gene TRBJ2-7, with 9 bases fitting TRBD1. The CDR3 loop spans 16 amino acids. V dropped 0 bases and J dropped 4; count of bases not matched to a gene: 7. From germline, CDR1 is SEHNR and CDR2 FQNEAQ (reference sequence).

This clonotype was seen more than once but under ten times. This chain connects TRBV11-2 to TRBJ1-3; D gene unclear. Germline loops: CDR1 SGHAT, CDR2 FQNNGV. The CDR3 length is 18 residues. V was cut by 0 bases and J by 0 bases, with 15 bases left in between. The CDR3 DNA reads as TGTGCCAGCAGCTTAGATCGGTGGCGGCAGAGCTCTGGAAACACCATATATTTT. Translated, it gives CASSLDRWRQSSGNTIYF.

This clonotype showed up just a few times. CDR3 sequence reads: CASSPVGEVGELFF. CDR3 in DNA: TGTGCCAGCAGTCCCGTAGGGGAAGTCGGGGAGCTGTTTTTT. The J gene is TRBJ2-2, the V gene TRBV12-3 or TRBV12-4, with a tentative D call TRBD1 (5 bases). CDR3 length: 14 amino acids. V lost 5 bases and J lost 7, with 14 bases in between.

J is TRBJ2-3 and V is TRBV9, with no clear D. With 1 base removed from V and 0 bases from J, the gap between germline ends came to 6 bases. CDR3 length equals 14 residues. CDR1 and CDR2 from the germline V gene are SGDLS and YYNGEE. Here the CDR3 DNA reads TGTGCCAGCAGCGTATTACCTAGCACAGATACGCAGTATTTT. As protein: CASSVLPSTDTQYF.

The CDR3, as DNA: TGCAGTGCTAGACAGCGGGGGTCGAGCTCCTACAATGAGCAGTTCTTC. Translation gives CSARQRGSSSYNEQFF. The chain links TRBV20-1 to TRBJ2-1; 8 bases are shared with TRBD2. This CDR3 spans 16 amino acids. V dropped 2 bases and J dropped 0; count of bases not matched to a gene: 6. The germline V gene has CDR1 DFQATT and CDR2 SNEGSKA (reference sequence).

This clonotype was counted between two and nine times. The rearrangement links TRBV4-1 to TRBJ2-2; no firm D call. The CDR3 is 12 amino acids. Germline CDR1 and CDR2: MGHRA and YSYEKL. V lost 1 base, J lost 8 bases, and 5 bases lay in between. The CDR3 DNA sequence: TGCGCCAGCAGCCAAGGGCCAGGGGAGCTGTTTTTT. It codes for CASSQGPGELFF.

This chain links TRBV7-6 with TRBJ2-7; 9 positions match TRBD2. V was clipped by 3 bases and J by 7 bases; unmatched bases: 7. This CDR3 contains 14 residues. The germline V gene encodes CDR1 SGHVS and CDR2 FNYEAQ. The CDR3, as DNA: TGTGCCAGCAGCTTGATAGCGGGAGCTGGTGAGCAGTACTTC. Residues: CASSLIAGAGEQYF.

J is TRBJ2-7 and V is TRBV29-1; 7 bases agree with TRBD1. From germline, CDR1 is SQVTM and CDR2 ANQGSEA. This CDR3 is built from 13 residues. V was clipped by 7 bases and J by 2 bases; unmatched bases: 8. CDR3 sequence (DNA): TGCAGCGCCGAATTCGGACAGGCCTACGAGCAGTACTTC. This translates into CSAEFGQAYEQYF.

This chain links TRBV4-1 with TRBJ1-1; D gene uncertain. This CDR3 region has 15 residues. Trimming removed 3 bases from V and 0 bases from J, with 11 bases in between. Germline CDR1 reads MGHRA; CDR2 reads YSYEKL. The CDR3 is CASSQGVSVNTEAFF. CDR3 nucleotide sequence: TGCGCCAGCAGCCAGGGCGTCAGCGTGAACACTGAAGCTTTCTTT.

The chain joins TRBV5-4 to TRBJ2-1; D is undetermined. Germline lookup yields CDR1 SGHNT and CDR2 YYREEE (reference sequence). The CDR3 is 12 residues long. The V and J ends lost 4 bases and 5 bases respectively, with 7 bases between them. In DNA form, the CDR3 reads TGTGCCAGCAGCACTTTCGACAATGAGCAGTTCTTC. It specifies CASSTFDNEQFF.

The genes are TRBV12-3 or TRBV12-4 and TRBJ2-1, with 10 positions matching TRBD2. This CDR3 spans 16 amino acids. Unmatched junction bases numbered 13, after V lost 8 bases and J lost 6 bases. In DNA, the CDR3 is TGTGCCAGCGGCCCATCGAGAGCGGGGGGGCGCAATGAGCAGTTCTTC. Translating gives CASGPSRAGGRNEQFF.

The CDR3 region is CASSPWTSGDNEQFF. CDR3 DNA sequence: TGTGCCAGTTCCCCATGGACTAGCGGTGACAATGAGCAGTTCTTC. The rearrangement uses TRBV19 and TRBJ2-1; 10 bases are a match to TRBD2. The CDR3 spans 15 residues. Germline V gene data show CDR1 as LNHDA and CDR2 as SQIVND (reference sequence). With V trimmed by 8 bases and J by 5 bases, 9 bases remained unmatched.

This chain connects TRBV11-2 to TRBJ1-2; perhaps TRBD1 as D (6 bases). Trimming cost V 1 base and J 7 bases, with 25 bases left between them. The CDR3 extends over 18 amino acids. Germline CDR1 reads SGHAT; CDR2 reads FQNNGV. The CDR3 nucleotides read TGTGCCAGCAGCTTAGGGGGCCCGTCAACAGGGAGCGCGGTTGGCTACACCTTC. This sequence encodes CASSLGGPSTGSAVGYTF.

This clonotype was counted at least ten times. The chain carries TRBV24-1 and TRBJ2-7; 7 nucleotides match TRBD1. V lost 1 base, J lost 6 bases, and 11 bases stayed unmatched. CDR1 is KGHDR and CDR2 is SFDVKD in the germline V gene. The CDR3 loop spans 16 amino acids. This CDR3 is CATSDFRNRDSREQYF. The CDR3 nucleotides read TGTGCCACCAGTGATTTCCGAAACCGGGACAGCCGCGAGCAGTACTTC.

This sequence joins TRBV30 and TRBJ2-7; weak D call: TRBD2 (5 bases). Germline CDR1 GTSNPN, CDR2 SVGIG (reference sequence). The V end was cut by 2 bases, the J end by 7 bases, with 12 bases between. The CDR3 has 12 amino acids. The CDR3 DNA follows: TGTGCCTGGAGTCTAGGGTCGGGAGAGCAGTACTTC. This sequence encodes CAWSLGSGEQYF.

The V call is TRBV12-3 or TRBV12-4, the J call TRBJ2-3, with 8 bases that match TRBD2. Trimming at V came to 2 bases and at J to 5 bases, leaving 6 bases not matched to a gene. This CDR3 is built from 15 residues. CDR3 sequence (DNA): TGTGCCAGCAGTTTACGGGGGGGGCTGGGAGATACGCAGTATTTT. It is translated as CASSLRGGLGDTQYF.

The chain joins TRBV2 to TRBJ2-7; D uncertain. Germline V gene lookup returns CDR1 SNHLY and CDR2 FYNNEI. CDR3 length: 14 amino acids. With 2 bases removed from V and 0 bases from J, the gap between germline ends came to 8 bases. CDR3 protein: CASSENPGSYEQYF. The DNA for the CDR3 is TGTGCCAGCAGTGAAAACCCAGGCTCCTACGAGCAGTACTTC.

The rearrangement links TRBV27 to TRBJ1-3; TRBD1 is a possible D gene (5 bases). The CDR3 length is 13 residues. Trimming took 6 bases from V and 2 from J, leaving 8 bases between them. The V gene's germline CDR1 is MNHEY and CDR2 SMNVEV (reference sequence). DNA of the CDR3: TGTGCCAGCAGCGTAGGGGCTGGAAACACCATATATTTT. Translated: CASSVGAGNTIYF.

This clonotype has a handful of counts. The chain joins TRBV2 to TRBJ2-3; D assignment may be TRBD1 or TRBD2 (5 bases each). The CDR3 is 16 residues long. Trimming shortened V by 4 bases and J by 0 bases, and 14 bases separated the two germline ends. CDR1 SNHLY and CDR2 FYNNEI come from the germline V gene. The CDR3 here is CASSGDTRDSTDTQYF. In DNA form, the CDR3 reads TGTGCCAGCAGTGGGGATACTAGGGACAGCACAGATACGCAGTATTTT.

This clonotype has just a few counts. The CDR3 DNA is TGTGCCAGCAGCCAAGATCTTTTGGGGACTAGCGGGGCCCTCGAGCAGTACTTC. Protein product: CASSQDLLGTSGALEQYF. V and J are TRBV3-1 and TRBJ2-7; 13 bases line up with TRBD2. Germline CDR1 is LGHDT and CDR2 is YNNKEL (reference sequence). The V and J ends lost 0 bases and 6 bases, in that order; junction bases with no gene match: 11. This CDR3 is built from 18 residues.

About this clonotype itself: This may be a read error, as it is one base from a much larger clone. V is TRBV5-1 and J is TRBJ2-1, with D hard to call. This CDR3 has 17 amino acids. Deletions cut 0 bases from V and 0 bases from J, with 13 bases between. Germline V CDR1 and CDR2: SGHRS, YFSETQ. In DNA, the CDR3 is TGCGCCAGCAGCTTGGAGGGCCGAGTGGCCTCCTACAATGAGCAGTTCTTC. Amino acids: CASSLEGRVASYNEQFF.

V gene TRBV29-1 combines with J gene TRBJ1-2, with 10 positions matching TRBD1. Looked up from germline, CDR1 is SQVTM and CDR2 is ANQGSEA. Trimming at V came to 0 bases and at J to 4 bases, leaving 8 bases not matched to a gene. This CDR3 has 16 amino acids. DNA for the CDR3: TGCAGCGTTGAAGATCTAATTGGGACAGGGGCCTATGGCTACACCTTC. Protein product: CSVEDLIGTGAYGYTF.

A few counts support this clonotype. V and J are TRBV20-1 and TRBJ1-1; 7 bases map to TRBD1. Trimming cost V 4 bases and J 2 bases; bases outside gene matches: 7. Germline V CDR1 and CDR2: DFQATT, SNEGSKA (reference sequence). CDR3 length: 14 amino acids. CDR3 coding DNA: TGCAGTGCTACCATCAGGGGGGGCAACACTGAAGCTTTCTTT. It encodes CSATIRGGNTEAFF.

The chain couples TRBV6-1 to TRBJ2-2; D not resolved. CDR3 length equals 13 residues. Germline values: CDR1 MNHNS, CDR2 SASEGT. The V and J ends lost 6 bases and 9 bases respectively, with 14 bases between them. The CDR3 loop is CASSPGPGRELFF. The CDR3 bases are TGTGCCAGCAGCCCGGGTCCCGGCCGGGAGCTGTTTTTT.

This clonotype was recorded a few times. The chain carries TRBV27 and TRBJ2-3; TRBD1 agrees at 11 bases. The ends lost 5 bases at V and 3 bases at J; junction bases unmatched: 7. CDR1 and CDR2 from the germline V gene are MNHEY and SMNVEV (reference sequence). This CDR3 comprises 16 residues. The CDR3 spells CASSQDRGRRTDTQYF. The CDR3, as DNA: TGTGCCAGCAGTCAGGACAGGGGGCGAAGGACAGATACGCAGTATTTT.